The present T cell receptor beta chain was sequenced within a study of cytomegalovirus exposure and HLA in healthy donors. Study details: Unique TCRs from HLA-typed donors, 70 million to 100 million of them, were held in an early data release.

As to this clone: Its antigen is still unknown.

Study observations and caveats: A later analysis linked a missense variant in DCLRE1C to the trimming of TCR beta V and J genes. Analyses of presence/absence relied on an assumption of roughly uniform sequencing depth across donors. In a later analysis, TCR association rates varied by HLA locus: DRB1 most, HLA-C fewest.

Trimming took off 1 base at V and 5 bases at J, with 6 bases between the two ends. The CDR3 is 12 residues long. Germline V gene data show CDR1 as SGHVS and CDR2 as FQNEAQ. With 60 Vbeta and 13 Jbeta primers, the PCR was carried out. Sequenced by immunoSEQ multiplex PCR; TCRdb stores in-frame clones only, minus some. The table has 150,000 to 200,000 clones, roughly 85% seen once. Material for sequencing was PBMCs. V is TRBV7-8 and J is TRBJ2-7; D is unclear. The sequence was collected from a boy aged 2 to 10 in good health and CMV-seronegative. CDR3 amino acids: CASSLDRDEQYV. In nucleotides, the CDR3 is TGTGCCAGCAGCTTAGACAGAGACGAGCAGTACGTC.